Following are 16 T cell receptor beta chains from one sample sequenced in a study of OX40 agonist ivuxolimab in advanced cancers. Some clones are missing from TCRdb's copy, which holds only in-frame ones; the method was immunoSEQ multiplex PCR. The sample contains 77,000 or so clones, around nine tenths of which appear only once. This sample comprised CD4+ or CD8+ T cells sorted from blood, obtained in a trial of the OX40 agonist ivuxolimab. The receptor set was obtained from an adult with an advanced solid tumor such as melanoma, head and neck, liver or kidney cancer.

The rearrangement links TRBV7-6 to TRBJ2-3, with D perhaps being TRBD1 or TRBD2 (5 bases each). Trimming removed 5 bases from V and 0 bases from J, with 9 bases in between. The length of the CDR3 is 14 residues. CDR1 is SGHVS and CDR2 is FNYEAQ in the germline V gene. CDR3 nucleotides: TGTGCCAGCAGCCGGGACCAGAGCACAGATACGCAGTATTTT. It yields the protein CASSRDQSTDTQYF.

CDR3: CASSLAVHLNIQYF. CDR3 bases: TGTGCCAGCAGCTTAGCTGTGCATTTAAACATTCAGTACTTC. The genes are TRBV11-2 and TRBJ2-4, with D unclear. The germline CDR1 and CDR2 sequences are SGHAT and FQNNGV. V shed 1 base and J shed 6 bases, with 10 bases lying between them. This CDR3 region has 14 residues.

The chain is built from TRBV18 and TRBJ1-2; 8 nucleotides line up with TRBD1. Germline assignment: CDR1 KGHSH and CDR2 LQKENI. This CDR3 has 15 amino acids. The V segment lost 3 bases and the J segment 0 bases; nucleotides outside the gene matches: 3. For the CDR3, the DNA is TGTGCCAGCTCACCTGGACAGGGAGCTAACTATGGCTACACCTTC. This gives the protein CASSPGQGANYGYTF.

The V call is TRBV9, the J call TRBJ1-3; D is perhaps TRBD1 (5 bases). With 4 bases removed from V and 0 bases from J, the gap between germline ends came to 8 bases. This CDR3 region has 14 residues. Germline CDR1 is SGDLS and CDR2 is YYNGEE. In DNA, the CDR3 is TGTGCCAGCAGCAAGACAGACTCTGGAAACACCATATATTTT. This translates into CASSKTDSGNTIYF.

The CDR3 DNA is TGTGCCTGGAGGTATACAGGCAACACTGAAGCTTTCTTT. This encodes CAWRYTGNTEAFF. The chain carries TRBV30 and TRBJ1-1; possible D gene TRBD1, 5 bases. V lost 3 bases to trimming and J lost 2 bases, with 10 bases between them. CDR1 is GTSNPN, CDR2 SVGIG, per germline (reference sequence). The CDR3 consists of 13 residues.

V gene TRBV2 combines with J gene TRBJ2-7, with a possible D match to TRBD1 (6 bases). The CDR3 spans 16 residues. In germline, CDR1 is SNHLY, CDR2 FYNNEI. V dropped 7 bases and J dropped 0 bases, with 19 bases sitting between them. The CDR3: CASTSHGDTLSYEQYF. The CDR3 DNA reads TGTGCCAGCACCTCACACGGGGACACACTCTCCTACGAGCAGTACTTC.

The chain recombines TRBV30 with TRBJ1-1, with D unclear. CDR3 size: 13 residues. Germline V gives CDR1 GTSNPN, CDR2 SVGIG (reference sequence). V dropped 0 bases and J dropped 1 base, with 6 bases sitting between them. CDR3 residues: CAWSVRQNTEAFF. The DNA of the CDR3 is TGTGCCTGGAGTGTACGGCAGAACACTGAAGCTTTCTTT.

This sequence joins TRBV30 and TRBJ1-5; D is perhaps TRBD1 (5 bases). Trimming took 3 bases from V and 2 from J, leaving 11 bases between them. CDR1 and CDR2 from the germline V gene are GTSNPN and SVGIG (reference sequence). This CDR3 spans 14 amino acids. In nucleotides, the CDR3 is TGTGCCTGGAGAAAGGCGGGGGGCAATCAGCCCCAGCATTTT. It encodes CAWRKAGGNQPQHF.

This sequence joins TRBV5-1 and TRBJ2-5; either TRBD1 or TRBD2 may fit D (5 bases each). Germline CDR1 is SGHRS and CDR2 is YFSETQ. V was pared by 4 bases and J by 2 bases, with 15 bases between. The CDR3 has 15 residues. In DNA form, the CDR3 reads TGCGCCAGCAGCGTGACCTTGAGGGGTCAAGAGACCCAGTACTTC. This encodes CASSVTLRGQETQYF.

The chain joins TRBV7-9 to TRBJ2-7; 12 bases align to TRBD1. Germline CDR1 is SEHNR and CDR2 is FQNEAQ (reference sequence). J gave up 4 bases and V 4 bases, and 11 bases lay outside the gene matches. The CDR3 is 17 residues long. CDR3 DNA: TGTGCCAGCAGCTACCACTCCGGGACAGGGGGCGGGTACGAGCAGTACTTC. Translated, it gives CASSYHSGTGGGYEQYF.

The rearrangement joins TRBV25-1 to TRBJ2-7; D is possibly TRBD1 (6 bases). V was pared by 0 bases and J by 6 bases, with 15 bases between. This CDR3 region has 15 residues. The V gene's germline CDR1 is MGHDK and CDR2 SYGVNS. CDR3 region: CASSEYGTSAGEQYF. As DNA, the CDR3 is TGTGCCAGCAGTGAATACGGGACAAGTGCGGGCGAGCAGTACTTC.

The CDR3 region is CASSIGGGAPYEQYF. The CDR3 nucleotides read TGTGCCAGTAGTATAGGGGGCGGGGCCCCCTACGAGCAGTACTTC. This chain joins TRBV19 and TRBJ2-7; D might be TRBD2 (6 bases). This CDR3 has 15 amino acids. The germline CDR1 and CDR2 sequences are LNHDA and SQIVND (reference sequence). The V gene lost 1 base and the J gene lost 2 bases, with 12 bases spanning the gap.

The chain is built from TRBV2 and TRBJ1-5; 8 bases are a match to TRBD1. The length of the CDR3 is 15 residues. CDR1 is SNHLY, CDR2 FYNNEI, per germline. Trimming took 5 bases from V and 5 from J; bases not matched to a gene: 8. The CDR3 reads CASSPRTGQHQPQHF. The DNA of the CDR3 is TGTGCCAGCAGTCCCCGGACAGGGCAACATCAGCCCCAGCATTTT.

The J gene is TRBJ2-7, the V gene TRBV7-2, with D tentatively TRBD1 (5 bases). Germline CDR1 is SGHTA and CDR2 is FQGNSA. The CDR3 runs 13 residues. The V end lost 5 bases, the J end lost 4 bases, and 12 bases lay between the germline ends. The CDR3 spells CASSRSQGYEQYF. The CDR3 bases are TGTGCCAGCAGCCGATCTCAGGGTTACGAGCAGTACTTC.

V usage is TRBV27 and J usage is TRBJ1-5; 9 nucleotides align to TRBD1. V was clipped by 8 bases and J by 0 bases; unmatched bases: 5. Germline V lookup: CDR1 MNHEY, CDR2 SMNVEV (reference sequence). This CDR3 is 15 amino acids long. The CDR3 reads CASRRTGDSNQPQHF. DNA of the CDR3: TGTGCCAGCCGCCGGACAGGGGATAGCAATCAGCCCCAGCATTTT.

The chain is built from TRBV5-1 and TRBJ2-5; D is possibly TRBD1 (6 bases). Trimming left V 0 bases short and J 2 bases short, with 11 bases between. The CDR3 is 15 residues long. Germline V gene lookup returns CDR1 SGHRS and CDR2 YFSETQ. Here the CDR3 DNA reads TGCGCCAGCAGCTTGGCCGGGACAACGCAAGAGACCCAGTACTTC. Translating gives CASSLAGTTQETQYF. The full variable domain, completed using reference TRBV5-1 and TRBJ2-5, is KAGVTQTPRYLIKTRGQQVTLSCSPISGHRSVSWYQQTPGQGLQFLFEYFSETQRNKGNFPGRFSGRQFSNSRSEMNVSTLELGDSALYLCASSLAGTTQETQYFGPGTRLLVL.